This note documents a single TCR beta chain sequence. As yet, its antigen is unknown. The data are from a study of shared clonotypes between healthy human individuals. Germline V lookup: CDR1 SNHLY, CDR2 FYNNEI. The trim removed 7 bases at V and 6 bases at J, leaving 10 bases unmatched. The CDR3 is 14 amino acids. Genomic DNA (from each subset) was split evenly across several immunoSEQ plates. The method was immunoSEQ multiplex PCR; TCRdb's version includes in-frame clones alone and lacks a portion of them. The repertoire holds some 1.5 million clones, with 95% to 97% as singletons. Overall study findings and caveats: The study found roughly 5% of naive CD4 clonotypes shared across several donors.

This chain connects TRBV2 to TRBJ2-7; 9 positions match TRBD1. Input material: naive CD4+ T cells sorted from blood. Subset given: CD45RA+ positively selected. The origin of this receptor is a man aged 30 to 45 in good health. The DNA for the CDR3 is TGTGCCAGCACCGGGGACAGGGTGTATGGCGAGCAGTACTTC. Protein sequence: CASTGDRVYGEQYF.